Listed below are T cell receptor beta chains from one sample, sequenced in a study of blood T cell repertoires in COVID-19. Using immunoSEQ multiplex PCR, the repertoire was profiled, and TCRdb retains in-frame clones only, with some absent. This sample has a few hundred thousand clones, with more than 75% found just once. Input material: PBMCs or T cells enriched from blood (not recorded which). Receptor source: a woman in her forties or fifties who had recovered from COVID-19. Both conserved end residues are part of each CDR3. A D gene is named only where the DNA matches it firmly. Part of the rows lack a size; the others show once, few, many or a class for expanded clones.

j_gene | abundance | v_gene | d_gene | CDR3aa | CDR3nt
TRBJ2-1 | NA | TRBV6-4 | TRBD2 | CASSVETSGYNEQFF | TGTGCCAGCAGTGTGGAGACTAGCGGCTACAATGAGCAGTTCTTC
TRBJ1-1 | NA | TRBV2 | NA | CASSQTGVNTEAFF | TGTGCCAGCAGTCAGACAGGAGTGAACACTGAAGCTTTCTTT
TRBJ2-7 | NA | TRBV7-9 | NA | CASSSSGSSGEQYF | TGTGCCAGCAGCTCCTCCGGGAGTTCGGGCGAGCAGTACTTC
TRBJ2-2 | NA | TRBV25-1 | TRBD2 | CASSEIQRDGGELFF | TGTGCCAGCAGTGAAATCCAGCGGGACGGCGGGGAGCTGTTTTTT
TRBJ1-1 | NA | TRBV5-1 | TRBD1 | CASSLGTGGATEAFF | TGCGCCAGCAGCTTGGGCACAGGGGGCGCGACTGAAGCTTTCTTT
TRBJ1-2 | NA | TRBV3-1/TRBV3-2 | NA | CASSRIRDKRNDGYTF | TGTGCCAGCAGCCGGATACGGGACAAACGGAATGATGGCTACACCTTC
TRBJ2-3 | NA | TRBV19 | TRBD2 | CASSWRERTDTQYF | TGTGCCAGTAGTTGGCGGGAGCGCACAGATACGCAGTATTTT
TRBJ1-2 | NA | TRBV7-9 | NA | CASSLGASSNYGYTF | TGTGCCAGCAGCTTAGGCGCTAGTTCTAACTATGGCTACACCTTC
TRBJ1-1 | NA | TRBV28 | NA | CASGLQQENEAFF | TGTGCCAGCGGTTTACAACAGGAGAACGAAGCTTTCTTT
TRBJ2-3 | NA | TRBV7-3 | TRBD2 | CASSDTFAGGGTDTQYF | TGTGCCAGCAGCGACACTTTTGCGGGAGGCGGGACGGATACGCAGTATTTT
TRBJ2-4 | NA | TRBV5-5 | NA | CASSASVDKNIQYF | TGTGCCAGCAGCGCTAGCGTAGACAAAAACATTCAGTACTTC
TRBJ1-2 | NA | TRBV30 | NA | CAWSSRQGGYTF | TGTGCCTGGAGTTCCCGGCAGGGGGGCTACACCTTC
TRBJ2-1 | NA | TRBV2 | TRBD1 | CASSGDRGVYNEQFF | TGTGCCAGCAGTGGAGACAGGGGGGTCTACAATGAGCAGTTCTTC
TRBJ1-2 | NA | TRBV9 | TRBD1 | CASSVTTTGKGNGYTF | TGTGCCAGCAGCGTTACCACGACAGGGAAGGGCAATGGCTACACCTTC
TRBJ2-4 | few | TRBV5-4 | TRBD1 | CASSSKGQRLAKNIQYF | TGTGCCAGCAGCTCAAAGGGACAGAGACTAGCCAAAAACATTCAGTACTTC
TRBJ2-2 | NA | TRBV29-1 | TRBD2 | CSASPPGGLNTGELFF | TGCAGCGCCTCCCCACCGGGAGGGCTGAACACCGGGGAGCTGTTTTTT
TRBJ2-1 | NA | TRBV9 | NA | CASSVSDYSEQFF | TGTGCCAGCAGCGTATCCGACTATAGTGAGCAGTTCTTC
TRBJ2-7 | NA | TRBV13 | TRBD2 | CASSPPGGNPYEQYF | TGTGCCAGCAGCCCTCCCGGGGGGAACCCCTACGAGCAGTACTTC
TRBJ2-5 | NA | TRBV4-2 | TRBD1 | CASSQDKGAVETQYF | TGTGCCAGCAGCCAAGACAAGGGGGCGGTGGAGACCCAGTACTTC
TRBJ1-6 | NA | TRBV6-5 | TRBD1 | CASKGDRPNSPLHF | TGTGCCAGCAAGGGGGACAGGCCGAATTCACCCCTCCACTTT
TRBJ2-7 | NA | TRBV7-9 | TRBD1 | CASSLGGTAMREQYF | TGTGCCAGCAGCTTAGGGGGGACAGCCATGCGCGAGCAGTACTTC
TRBJ2-3 | NA | TRBV30 | TRBD2 | CAWSVLAVGVDTQYF | TGTGCCTGGAGTGTACTAGCGGTGGGCGTAGATACGCAGTATTTT
TRBJ2-7 | NA | TRBV25-1 | NA | CASSDSYEQYF | TGTGCCAGCAGTGATTCGTACGAGCAGTACTTC
TRBJ1-3 | many | TRBV28 | TRBD1 | CASRETGPGNTIYF | TGTGCCAGCAGGGAGACAGGGCCTGGAAACACCATATATTTT
TRBJ2-5 | NA | TRBV19 | NA | CASTPRFSQQETQYF | TGTGCCAGTACCCCTCGTTTTAGCCAGCAAGAGACCCAGTACTTC